The source of this T cell receptor beta chain is a study of regulatory T cells in long-lasting Graves disease. For TCR beta, libraries came from iRepertoire HTBI primers and Arm-PCR of CDR3 regions. MiXCR was run by TCRdb on the multiplex PCR reads, yielding one entry per CDR3 protein. The table shows around 460,000 distinct CDR3 sequences, with 20% to 25% occurring only once. The length of the CDR3 is 14 residues. Germline CDR1 and CDR2: MNHEY and SVGEGT. Time point in this sample: persistent/refractory GD, antithyroid drugs over 5 years with positive TRAb. RNA extracted from PBMCs served as the sequencing template. Concerning this clonotype itself: A much larger clonotype is one base distant, so this may be a read error.

Source: peripheral blood mononuclear cells (PBMCs), taken when the disease was refractory, from a patient treated with antithyroid drugs. The sequence came from a female donor with Graves disease. This chain joins TRBV6-2 or TRBV6-3 and TRBJ2-7, with TRBD1 matching over 10 bases. The CDR3 here is CANSTRQGAYEQYF. The DNA of the CDR3 is TGTGCCAACAGTACCCGACAGGGGGCTTACGAGCAGTACTTC.